A single sample gave rise to the 18 T cell receptor beta chains below, sequenced in a study of long-term antiretroviral therapy in people with HIV. Sequencing used immunoSEQ v3.0 at survey level. TCRdb's table, derived via immunoSEQ multiplex PCR, lists solely in-frame clones and lacks some. The table lists around 40,000 clones, 94% of them singletons. The sequencing here drew on unsorted PBMCs, taken 4.1 years after starting antiretroviral therapy. All receptors come from a woman aged 45-60 years with HIV.

The V call is TRBV7-8, the J call TRBJ2-3; either TRBD1 or TRBD2 may supply D (5 bases each). Trimming cost V 3 bases and J 6 bases, with 13 bases left between them. This CDR3 region has 14 residues. Germline-derived CDR1 and CDR2 are SGHVS and FQNEAQ. CDR3 nucleotides: TGTGCCAGCAGCTTGCGGTCCGGGGCCGATACGCAGTATTTT. Residues: CASSLRSGADTQYF.

This sequence joins TRBV5-4 and TRBJ2-5; D is undetermined. The J call may be wrong; the DNA end is better matched by TRBJ2-7. The CDR3 consists of 15 residues. Germline CDR1 is SGHNT and CDR2 is YYREEE (reference sequence). The CDR3, as DNA: TGTGCCAGCAGCTTGGGGCCAGCAGAGTACTACGAGCAGTACTTC. This codes for CASSLGPAEYYEQYF.

A note on this clone: The junction and the germline gene differ at one end; a read error may be behind it. The rearrangement links TRBV7-4 to TRBJ1-2; D unresolved. The CDR3 is 14 amino acids. Looked up from germline, CDR1 is SGHVT and CDR2 is SQSDAQ. The CDR3 DNA reads TGCGCCAGCAGCCAAGACTCGGCGGGCTATGGCTACACCTTC. Translation: CASSQDSAGYGYTF.

The chain links TRBV19 to TRBJ2-2; D not resolved. The germline V gene has CDR1 LNHDA and CDR2 SQIVND (reference sequence). Deletions cut 4 bases from V and 0 bases from J, with 6 bases between. This CDR3 is 14 amino acids long. The CDR3 loop is CASSRTPNTGELFF. The CDR3 nucleotides are TGTGCCAGTAGTAGGACCCCGAACACCGGGGAGCTGTTTTTT.

This rearrangement joins TRBV7-9 to TRBJ1-1; the D gene is possibly TRBD1 (5 bases). The CDR3 covers 15 residues. CDR1 and CDR2 (germline): SEHNR, FQNEAQ (reference sequence). Between the trimmed V and J ends, which lost 0 bases and 4 bases, there was a span of 12 bases. CDR3 nucleotides: TGTGCCAGCAGCTTAGCCGGGGGAGGGGTCACTGAAGCTTTCTTT. Translating gives CASSLAGGGVTEAFF.

The J gene is TRBJ2-4, the V gene TRBV7-2, with 10 nucleotides matching TRBD2. The CDR3 runs to 19 residues. The germline gives CDR1 SGHTA, CDR2 FQGNSA. V dropped 5 bases and J dropped 3; count of bases not matched to a gene: 16. The chain's CDR3 is CASSAHRLAGSPIKNIQYF. As DNA, the CDR3 is TGTGCCAGCAGCGCCCACCGACTAGCGGGCAGTCCTATCAAAAACATTCAGTACTTC.

In the case of this clone: Since the CDR3 does not end with the conserved phenylalanine or tryptophan, this likely comes from a read error. The limits of the CDR3 on the DNA are not certain, so only TCRdb's listed CDR3 is given. The chain couples TRBV20-1 to TRBJ1-2. The germline V gene encodes CDR1 DFQATT and CDR2 SNEGSKA (reference sequence). The CDR3 sequence runs 11 residues, both termini included. The CDR3 sequence: CSARDPGGDGI.

The CDR3 DNA is TGCGCCAGCAGTGGTAACACCGGGGAGCTGTTTTTT. Amino acid sequence: CASSGNTGELFF. The chain combines TRBV10-1 with TRBJ2-2, with D hard to call. The CDR3 loop spans 12 amino acids. V lost 4 bases and J 2 bases, leaving 2 bases between the germline ends. The germline gives CDR1 WNHNN, CDR2 SYGVQD (reference sequence).

The V and J genes are TRBV29-1 and TRBJ1-6; 7 bases match TRBD1. J was trimmed by 7 bases and V by 6 bases; bases with no gene match: 6. There are 13 residues in the CDR3. CDR1 SQVTM and CDR2 ANQGSEA come from the germline V gene. The CDR3 nucleotides read TGCAGCGTGGCAGGGGGACCAAATTCACCCCTCCACTTT. Translation: CSVAGGPNSPLHF.

This clone was seen a single time. V gene TRBV19 combines with J gene TRBJ2-3; 13 nucleotides line up with TRBD2. Germline loops: CDR1 LNHDA, CDR2 SQIVND (reference sequence). This CDR3 is built from 19 residues. J was trimmed by 4 bases and V by 0 bases; bases with no gene match: 10. The CDR3 is CASSIDGPTSGGYADTQYF. The CDR3 region has the DNA TGTGCCAGTAGTATAGATGGTCCGACTAGCGGGGGGTACGCAGATACGCAGTATTTT.

Here the CDR3 reads CATSRARDTQYF. The CDR3 DNA is TGTGCCACCAGCAGAGCGCGAGATACGCAGTATTTT. The chain uses TRBV15 and TRBJ2-3, with D uncertain. V lost 1 base and J lost 5, with 4 bases in between. Per the germline V gene, CDR1 is LNHNV and CDR2 is YYDKDF (reference sequence). The CDR3 covers 12 residues.

This chain uses TRBV5-4 with TRBJ2-7; perhaps TRBD1 as D (6 bases). CDR3 length: 15 amino acids. V was pared by 0 bases and J by 3 bases, with 13 bases between. Germline V gene lookup returns CDR1 SGHNT and CDR2 YYREEE (reference sequence). CDR3 bases: TGTGCCAGCAGCTTGGAGGCAGGGGAGAACTACGAGCAGTACTTC. Protein product: CASSLEAGENYEQYF.

This chain uses TRBV10-3 with TRBJ2-7; 9 positions agree with TRBD2. V shed 2 bases, J shed 7 bases, and the junction held 15 bases outside the gene matches. This CDR3 region has 17 residues. Per the germline V gene, CDR1 is ENHRY and CDR2 is SYGVKD. The CDR3 protein is CAISEPAGTSGGSEQYF. The CDR3 DNA follows: TGTGCCATCAGTGAGCCGGCAGGGACCAGCGGGGGGAGTGAGCAGTACTTC.

The chain recombines TRBV4-1 with TRBJ2-3; D might be TRBD2 (5 bases). This CDR3 region has 16 residues. With 0 bases removed from V and 0 bases from J, the gap between germline ends came to 10 bases. CDR1 and CDR2 (germline): MGHRA, YSYEKL. The CDR3, as DNA: TGCGCCAGCAGCCAAGAATGGGCGGGTAGCACAGATACGCAGTATTTT. It encodes CASSQEWAGSTDTQYF.

In this sample, this clone turned up once. This chain connects TRBV18 to TRBJ2-7; D uncertain. Germline CDR1 is KGHSH and CDR2 is LQKENI. V was pared by 1 base and J by 5 bases, with 6 bases between. This CDR3 region has 12 residues. Written as DNA, the CDR3 is TGTGCCAGCTCACCACGGTATAACGAGCAGTACTTC. Protein sequence: CASSPRYNEQYF.

This clone was picked up a small number of times. V is TRBV5-1 and J is TRBJ1-1, with D possibly matching TRBD1 (6 bases). From germline, CDR1 is SGHRS and CDR2 YFSETQ. Trimming shortened V by 0 bases and J by 0 bases, and 6 bases separated the two germline ends. This CDR3 is 14 amino acids long. CDR3 sequence reads: CASSLGTVNTEAFF. CDR3 DNA: TGCGCCAGCAGCTTGGGGACAGTGAACACTGAAGCTTTCTTT.

The genes are TRBV30 and TRBJ1-3; perhaps TRBD1 as D (5 bases). CDR3 length: 13 residues. Trimming took 6 bases from V and 4 from J, leaving 13 bases between them. Germline CDR1 GTSNPN, CDR2 SVGIG (reference sequence). The CDR3 coding sequence is TGTGCCTGCACTTTGGACAACGGAAACACCATATATTTT. Amino acids: CACTLDNGNTIYF.

V is TRBV19 and J is TRBJ1-5, with TRBD1 matching over 7 bases. There are 13 residues in the CDR3. Germline V lookup: CDR1 LNHDA, CDR2 SQIVND (reference sequence). Losses at the gene ends were 0 bases for V and 11 bases for J; bases not matched to a gene: 4. Here the CDR3 reads CASSIDQTGTQHF. The DNA of the CDR3 is TGTGCCAGTAGTATAGATCAGACAGGGACCCAGCATTTT.